This T cell receptor (beta chain) was observed in a study of tumor-infiltrating lymphocytes in localized non-small cell lung cancer. This clone has a single count. Germline CDR1 MGHRA, CDR2 YSYEKL. This CDR3 region has 21 residues. J gave up 0 bases and V 3 bases, and 18 bases lay outside the gene matches. Sequencing was performed with immunoSEQ multiplex PCR; in TCRdb, only in-frame clones are kept and a portion is missing. Here the sample spans 13,000 or so clones, approximately 71% being singletons. This clonotype was sampled from a human donor with non-small cell lung cancer. The sample comprised uninvolved lung tissue not adjacent to the tumor. The gene calls are TRBV4-1 and TRBJ2-2, with TRBD2 identical over 8 bases. This CDR3 is CASSHRDVGSGNHANTGELFF. The CDR3 DNA reads as TGCGCCAGCAGCCACCGGGATGTTGGTAGCGGGAACCACGCGAACACCGGGGAGCTGTTTTTT.